In its sample, the clone carrying this T cell receptor beta chain was seen many times. Its specificity is not known. These data belong to a study of T cell repertoires in cytomegalovirus infection. Overall study: A matching HLA type, together with CMV infection, was signaled by public TCR beta signatures. Study-level points and caveats: Of the TCR beta families, the public ones yielded a cumulative frequency that identified carriers of CMV plus the relevant HLA. It was HLA-C-restricted CMV-specific TCR beta clonotypes that dominated the response ex vivo.

Trimming at V came to 4 bases and at J to 1 base, leaving 4 bases not matched to a gene. Germline CDR1 MDHEN, CDR2 SYDVKM. The CDR3 contains 15 residues. TCRdb processed the reads anew with MiXCR; each CDR3 protein has one entry. The sample includes approximately 500,000 distinct CDR3 sequences, approximately 10% of them seen just once. The chain couples TRBV28 to TRBJ2-5; 9 bases line up with TRBD1. The clonotype comes from a human donor in good health (CMV status not recorded). Some clones in this sample may be carry-over from other donors' samples. Sequencing was done on a sample of PBMCs. The CDR3 bases are TGTGCCAGCAGTTCCGGGGACAGGGCCCAAGAGACCCAGTACTTC. Protein product: CASSSGDRAQETQYF. Combining the CDR3 with reference TRBV28 and TRBJ2-5 gives the whole variable domain DVKVTQSSRYLVKRTGEKVFLECVQDMDHENMFWYRQDPGLGLRLIYFSYDVKMKEKGDIPEGYSVSREKKERFSLILESASTNQTSMYLCASSSGDRAQETQYFGPGTRLLVL.